The 25 T cell receptor beta chains given below trace back to one sample, sequenced in a study of cytomegalovirus exposure and HLA in healthy donors. Both 60 Vbeta primers and 13 Jbeta primers went into the PCR. Using immunoSEQ multiplex PCR, the repertoire was profiled, and TCRdb retains in-frame clones only, with some absent. The table has around 190,000 clones, 65% to 90% seen once. Sequencing input: PBMCs. These receptors were collected from a woman aged 25-40 years in good health and CMV-seronegative.

The V and J genes are TRBV5-1 and TRBJ1-1; D might be TRBD1 (5 bases). CDR3 length: 15 residues. CDR1 is SGHRS and CDR2 is YFSETQ in the germline V gene. V was shortened by 3 bases and J by 2 bases, with 14 bases between the two germline ends. The CDR3 region has the DNA TGCGCCAGCAGCTGGGGGGGGGAATCCAACACTGAAGCTTTCTTT. Its protein product is CASSWGGESNTEAFF.

The genes are TRBV4-1 and TRBJ2-1; 9 nucleotides agree with TRBD2. Germline-derived CDR1 and CDR2 are MGHRA and YSYEKL. The CDR3 covers 17 residues. V was pared by 1 base and J by 2 bases, with 6 bases of the junction left unmatched. CDR3 coding DNA: TGCGCCAGCAGCCAAGGACAGCGGGGGGATCCCTACAATGAGCAGTTCTTC. Its protein product is CASSQGQRGDPYNEQFF.

The rearrangement links TRBV10-3 to TRBJ2-1; 9 positions agree with TRBD2. There are 15 residues in the CDR3. Trimming took 2 bases from V and 9 from J; bases not matched to a gene: 8. The germline CDR1 and CDR2 sequences are ENHRY and SYGVKD. Here the CDR3 DNA reads TGTGCCATCAGTGAGCGCGGGGGGGGCCGGAGTGAGCAGTTCTTC. Translation gives CAISERGGGRSEQFF.

This chain joins TRBV15 and TRBJ1-2; D call uncertain. The CDR3 extends over 14 amino acids. V was shortened by 1 base and J by 8 bases, with 14 bases between the two germline ends. The germline V gene has CDR1 LNHNV and CDR2 YYDKDF (reference sequence). CDR3 region: CATSRGPRAQGYTF. As DNA, the CDR3 is TGTGCCACCAGCAGAGGCCCGAGGGCGCAGGGCTACACCTTC.

The CDR3 sequence: CASSSRLAGAGELFF. CDR3 nucleotide sequence: TGTGCCAGCAGCTCCCGACTAGCGGGGGCCGGGGAGCTGTTTTTT. V is TRBV7-3 and J is TRBJ2-2; 12 bases match TRBD2. The germline gives CDR1 SGHTA, CDR2 FQGTGA. This CDR3 has 15 residues. Trimming removed 4 bases from V and 6 bases from J; junction bases left unmatched: 3.

The V gene is TRBV5-1, the J gene TRBJ2-1, with 9 positions matching TRBD2. Germline-derived CDR1 and CDR2 are SGHRS and YFSETQ. CDR3 length: 15 residues. V shed 2 bases and J 3 bases; nucleotides not matched to a gene: 3. CDR3 region: CASSLAGGVYNEQFF. The DNA of the CDR3 is TGCGCCAGCAGCTTAGCGGGAGGAGTCTACAATGAGCAGTTCTTC.

The chain is built from TRBV28 and TRBJ2-7, with 7 bases lining up with TRBD2. Unmatched junction bases numbered 11, after V lost 5 bases and J lost 7 bases. In germline, CDR1 is MDHEN, CDR2 SYDVKM. The CDR3 is made up of 14 amino acids. DNA of the CDR3: TGTGCCAGCAGTCCAACGGGGGGTACTCGGGAGCAGTACTTC. Its protein is CASSPTGGTREQYF.

This clone is a singleton in its sample. This chain's CDR3 is CASSEVASPLHF. The DNA of the CDR3 is TGTGCCAGCAGTGAAGTGGCATCACCCCTCCACTTT. The chain joins TRBV6-1 to TRBJ1-6; D is unclear. The V and J ends lost 1 base and 10 bases respectively, with 5 bases between them. CDR1 is MNHNS, CDR2 SASEGT, per germline. The CDR3 covers 12 residues.

The chain is built from TRBV19 and TRBJ2-3; 10 bases line up with TRBD1. The CDR3 runs to 14 residues. J was trimmed by 3 bases and V by 5 bases; bases with no gene match: 2. The V gene's germline CDR1 is LNHDA and CDR2 SQIVND (reference sequence). In DNA, the CDR3 is TGTGCCAGTAGTGGACAGGGGGGAACAGATACGCAGTATTTT. Amino acids: CASSGQGGTDTQYF.

This chain connects TRBV19 to TRBJ2-1; 7 nucleotides agree with TRBD1. Germline CDR1 reads LNHDA; CDR2 reads SQIVND (reference sequence). The CDR3 runs to 14 residues. V lost 6 bases and J lost 3; bases outside the gene matches: 5. CDR3 in DNA: TGTGCCAGTAGCCGACAGGGTGTCTACAATGAGCAGTTCTTC. It encodes CASSRQGVYNEQFF.

V usage is TRBV28 and J usage is TRBJ2-3, with 8 bases matching TRBD2. CDR1 MDHEN and CDR2 SYDVKM come from the germline V gene. V shed 5 bases, J shed 4 bases, and the junction held 11 bases outside the gene matches. This CDR3 spans 16 amino acids. Written as DNA, the CDR3 is TGTGCCAGCAGTAACGGACTAGCCGTTCCTTCAGATACGCAGTATTTT. Translating gives CASSNGLAVPSDTQYF.

The V call is TRBV7-8, the J call TRBJ2-3, with D perhaps TRBD1 (7 bases). The V end lost 2 bases, the J end lost 4 bases, and 13 bases lay between the germline ends. There are 15 residues in the CDR3. Germline CDR1 SGHVS, CDR2 FQNEAQ. CDR3 sequence (DNA): TGTGCCAGCAGCTTAATCGACAGGGAGGCAGATACGCAGTATTTT. The encoded protein is CASSLIDREADTQYF.

J is TRBJ1-4 and V is TRBV6-5; the match to TRBD1 covers 9 bases. CDR1 MNHEY and CDR2 SVGAGI come from the germline V gene. CDR3 length: 15 residues. Trimming at V came to 5 bases and at J to 3 bases, leaving 4 bases not matched to a gene. CDR3 nucleotide sequence: TGTGCCAGCAGTCGCCGGGACAGGGCTAATGAAAAACTGTTTTTT. As protein: CASSRRDRANEKLFF.

There are a few counts of this clone. V gene TRBV5-6 combines with J gene TRBJ2-7, with 8 bases that match TRBD2. The length of the CDR3 is 13 residues. Germline V gene sequence: CDR1 SGHDT, CDR2 YYEEEE. V shed 1 base and J 5 bases; nucleotides not matched to a gene: 2. DNA of the CDR3: TGTGCCAGCAGCTTGCCAGCGGGAGACGAGCAGTACTTC. Its translation: CASSLPAGDEQYF.

V and J are TRBV2 and TRBJ1-2, with D perhaps TRBD1 (6 bases). The V end was cut by 6 bases, the J end by 5 bases, with 10 bases between. The CDR3 length is 12 residues. Germline values: CDR1 SNHLY, CDR2 FYNNEI. CDR3 sequence reads: CASSPTGYGYTF. CDR3 nucleotide sequence: TGTGCCAGCAGCCCCACAGGGTATGGCTACACCTTC.

The gene calls are TRBV28 and TRBJ2-1; D is perhaps TRBD1 (6 bases). The length of the CDR3 is 15 residues. Trimming removed 6 bases from V and 1 base from J, with 13 bases in between. Germline V lookup: CDR1 MDHEN, CDR2 SYDVKM. For the CDR3, the DNA is TGTGCCAGCAGCCTTCAGGGGCCGTCCTACAATGAGCAGTTCTTC. Its translation: CASSLQGPSYNEQFF.

The chain combines TRBV9 with TRBJ1-1; no firm D call. CDR1 is SGDLS, CDR2 YYNGEE, per germline. The CDR3 runs 13 residues. Trimming removed 0 bases at V and 5 bases at J, with 8 bases between. Here the CDR3 DNA reads TGTGCCAGCAGCGTAGATGACGGGACTGAAGCTTTCTTT. This sequence encodes CASSVDDGTEAFF.

V usage is TRBV11-2 and J usage is TRBJ2-7; maybe TRBD1 (6 bases). The CDR3 length is 15 residues. CDR1 and CDR2 from the germline V gene are SGHAT and FQNNGV. The ends were cut back, 5 bases at V and 2 bases at J, with 16 bases in the middle. The DNA for the CDR3 is TGTGCCAGCAGCCTTCCTCCCAGGGGACCCTACGAGCAGTACTTC. It translates to CASSLPPRGPYEQYF.

V is TRBV27 and J is TRBJ2-7, with D possibly matching TRBD1 (6 bases). The germline CDR1 and CDR2 sequences are MNHEY and SMNVEV (reference sequence). Deletions cut 3 bases from V and 7 bases from J, with 16 bases between. This CDR3 comprises 14 residues. CDR3 sequence (DNA): TGTGCCAGCAGTTTCCTTGGGGGCGAAGGGGAGCAGTACTTC. Translation gives CASSFLGGEGEQYF.

V usage is TRBV2 and J usage is TRBJ1-1; D remains unclear. The germline CDR1 and CDR2 sequences are SNHLY and FYNNEI. The V end lost 6 bases, the J end lost 0 bases, and 8 bases lay between the germline ends. The CDR3 loop spans 13 amino acids. For the CDR3, the DNA is TGTGCCAGCAGGGCCACCATGAACACTGAAGCTTTCTTT. Translation: CASRATMNTEAFF.

The rearrangement links TRBV5-6 to TRBJ1-2; 8 bases fit TRBD1. CDR3 size: 14 residues. Trimming removed 0 bases from V and 3 bases from J; junction bases left unmatched: 1. Germline CDR1 and CDR2: SGHDT and YYEEEE. Written as DNA, the CDR3 is TGTGCCAGCAGCTTGGACAGGGGGGACTATGGCTACACCTTC. Translation gives CASSLDRGDYGYTF.

The rearrangement links TRBV27 to TRBJ1-2, with 11 bases lining up with TRBD1. The germline CDR1 and CDR2 sequences are MNHEY and SMNVEV (reference sequence). V was pared by 6 bases and J by 4 bases, with 1 base of the junction left unmatched. The CDR3 covers 13 residues. CDR3 in amino acids: CASSGTGGYGYTF. For the CDR3, the DNA is TGTGCCAGCAGCGGGACAGGGGGCTATGGCTACACCTTC.

The chain couples TRBV2 to TRBJ2-7; 9 bases map to TRBD1. The length of the CDR3 is 14 residues. Per the germline V gene, CDR1 is SNHLY and CDR2 is FYNNEI. V lost 6 bases to trimming and J lost 4 bases; unmatched junction nucleotides: 7. In DNA, the CDR3 is TGTGCCAGCAGGGAATTGACAGGGGGGTACGAGCAGTACTTC. Translating it yields CASRELTGGYEQYF.

The CDR3 sequence is CASSTTSGSTEQYF. The CDR3 DNA is TGTGCCAGCAGCACCACTAGCGGGAGCACCGAGCAGTACTTC. The V call is TRBV7-9, the J call TRBJ2-7, with 11 bases identical to TRBD2. CDR1 and CDR2 from the germline V gene are SEHNR and FQNEAQ (reference sequence). The CDR3 runs to 14 residues. Unmatched junction bases numbered 6, after V lost 5 bases and J lost 6 bases.

This chain links TRBV7-3 with TRBJ2-6; 9 nucleotides align to TRBD1. The germline CDR1 and CDR2 sequences are SGHTA and FQGTGA. The CDR3 runs 17 residues. V lost 6 bases, J lost 3 bases, and 9 bases stayed unmatched. This CDR3 is CASRPGTGLSGANVLTF. The CDR3 DNA is TGTGCCAGCAGACCCGGGACAGGGTTAAGTGGGGCCAACGTCCTGACTTTC.